This TCR beta chain comes out of a study of CD8+ T cells in alopecia areata. Whole-study context: For the treated group, dosing was oral tofacitinib at 5 to 10 mg twice daily.

As the sequencing template, cDNA was produced by extracting RNA and reverse transcribing it. Data came from immunoSEQ multiplex PCR; TCRdb stores just in-frame clones and leaves some out. The data contain over 200,000 clones, 57% of them seen just once; the ten biggest clones take up around 0.46%. Study-level points and caveats: Normal scalp had lower clonality than lesional scalp, with alopecia totalis/universalis lesions showing this most strongly.

Obtained from alopecia areata patients were lesional scalp punch biopsies along with peripheral blood. CD4+ and CD8+ T cells were sorted from PBMCs. The germline CDR1 and CDR2 sequences are SQVTM and ANQGSEA. The CDR3 totals 15 residues. Notes on this clone: Its target is unknown. At one boundary the junction diverges from the germline segment, which might be a read error.

The sample was CD4+ T cells sorted from blood, taken at week 0. The chain recombines TRBV29-1 with TRBJ2-2; 11 bases are shared with TRBD2. This clonotype was obtained from a human donor with alopecia areata. The CDR3 spells CSAEIAGGPPGELFF. The CDR3 nucleotides read TGCAGCGCTGAAATAGCGGGAGGGCCCCCCGGGGAGCTGTTTTTT.